The present T cell receptor (beta chain) was sequenced within a study of response to subunit inactivated influenza vaccine. Via MiXCR, TCRdb re-called the RT-PCR reads, giving one row per CDR3 protein. This repertoire shows about 540,000 distinct CDR3 sequences, around 25% found once; its top ten account for 2.8%. V lost 2 bases and J lost 6; bases outside the gene matches: 7. The CDR3 runs 15 residues. The germline V gene encodes CDR1 ENHRY and CDR2 SYGVKD. The same sample was also used in a study of T cells expressing NK-cell markers. That work contributes: Production of TCR beta cDNA relied on 5'RACE template switching with UMIs. Roughly 6 donors had dominant NKG2C+ clonotypes that comprised about 1.0-7.5% of their CD8+ T cells.

This TCR was sampled from a man aged 50 to 59 who received an inactivated influenza vaccine. The source material was CD4+ T cells sorted from PBMCs, sampled roughly 12 days after vaccination. This chain uses TRBV10-3 with TRBJ2-7, with TRBD2 identical over 10 bases. CDR3 loop: CAISERGSGGFEQYF. The DNA of the CDR3 is TGTGCCATCAGTGAGCGGGGTAGCGGGGGGTTCGAGCAGTACTTC.